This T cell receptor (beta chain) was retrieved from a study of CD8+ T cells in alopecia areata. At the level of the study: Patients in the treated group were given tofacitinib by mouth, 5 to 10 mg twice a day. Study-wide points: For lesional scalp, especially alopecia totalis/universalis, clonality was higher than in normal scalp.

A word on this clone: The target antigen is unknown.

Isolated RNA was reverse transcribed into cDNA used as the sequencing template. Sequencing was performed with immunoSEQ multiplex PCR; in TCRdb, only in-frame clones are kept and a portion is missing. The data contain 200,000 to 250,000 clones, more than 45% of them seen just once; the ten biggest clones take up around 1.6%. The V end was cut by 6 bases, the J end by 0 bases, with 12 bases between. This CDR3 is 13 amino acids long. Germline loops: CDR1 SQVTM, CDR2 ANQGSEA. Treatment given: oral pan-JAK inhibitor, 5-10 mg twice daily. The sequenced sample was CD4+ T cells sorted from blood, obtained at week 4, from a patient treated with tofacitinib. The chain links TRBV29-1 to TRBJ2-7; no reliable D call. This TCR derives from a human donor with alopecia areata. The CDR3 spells CSVKARSSYEQYF. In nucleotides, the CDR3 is TGCAGCGTCAAGGCTAGGAGCTCCTACGAGCAGTACTTC.